Sequencing of this TCR beta chain was carried out in a study of CD8+ T cells in alopecia areata. Study summary: Affected scalp percentage gauged treated patients' severity. Study conclusions and caveats: Normal scalp showed lower clonality than lesional scalp, especially alopecia totalis/universalis.

Germline lookup yields CDR1 MGHRA and CDR2 YSYEKL. CDR3 size: 14 residues. Trimming removed 3 bases from V and 0 bases from J, with 8 bases in between. As the sequencing template, cDNA was produced by extracting RNA and reverse transcribing it. Assay used: immunoSEQ multiplex PCR; TCRdb lists only in-frame clones, some missing. The table has some 200,000 clones, roughly two fifths seen once; the top ten hold 2.6%. A word on this clone: The antigen is unknown.

The treatment was: oral pan-JAK inhibitor, 5-10 mg twice daily. Lesional scalp punch biopsies and peripheral blood came from alopecia areata patients. Using a FACSAria, the CD4+ and CD8+ T cells were sorted from the PBMCs. The sample consisted of CD4+ T cells sorted from blood, taken at approximately week 37, from a patient treated with tofacitinib. The chain carries TRBV4-1 and TRBJ1-1; D call uncertain. The sequence was obtained from a human donor with alopecia areata. CDR3 sequence: CASSHPTLNTEAFF. Here the CDR3 DNA reads TGCGCCAGCAGCCATCCCACATTGAACACTGAAGCTTTCTTT.